These T cell receptor beta chains were read from a single sample in a study of control samples from healthy donors and cancer patients. The method was immunoSEQ multiplex PCR; TCRdb's version includes in-frame clones alone and lacks a portion of them. The profile shows fewer than 60,000 clones, approximately 86% of them singletons. Source material: PBMCs. All receptors come from a woman between 45 and 60 years old with lung cancer. CDR3s include the opening cysteine and the closing phenylalanine or tryptophan. A D gene is named only where the DNA matches it firmly. Clone size appears in some rows only: once, few, many, or a class for an expanded clone.

CDR3	DNA	length	V	J	D	size
CASSASLNTEAFF	TGTGCCAGCAGCGCCTCATTGAACACTGAAGCTTTCTTT	13	TRBV9	TRBJ1-1	-	once
CASSQEGNRQDTQYF	TGTGCCAGCAGCCAAGAAGGAAACAGGCAAGATACGCAGTATTTT	15	TRBV14	TRBJ2-3	-	-
CASSTPGGGNQPQHF	TGTGCCAGTAGTACTCCAGGGGGCGGTAATCAGCCCCAGCATTTT	15	TRBV19	TRBJ1-5	TRBD1	-
CATSDTPHKQGMNTEAFF	TGTGCCACCAGTGATACGCCACACAAACAGGGGATGAACACTGAAGCTTTCTTT	18	TRBV24-1	TRBJ1-1	TRBD1	-
CASSLYGGAYEQYF	TGTGCCAGCAGTTTGTACGGGGGAGCCTACGAGCAGTACTTC	14	TRBV28	TRBJ2-7	-	-
CASSPSPGTEAFF	TGTGCCAGCTCCCCCTCCCCTGGGACTGAAGCTTTCTTT	13	TRBV18	TRBJ1-1	-	-
CASTPRRDQPQHF	TGTGCCAGTACCCCGAGGAGGGATCAGCCCCAGCATTTT	13	TRBV19	TRBJ1-5	-	once
CASSIRLGESTF	TGTGCCAGTAGTATAAGGCTGGGGGAGAGCACCTTC	12	TRBV19	TRBJ1-2	-	-
CASSPQGTINTGELFF	TGTGCCAGCTCACCACAGGGAACCATAAACACCGGGGAGCTGTTTTTT	16	TRBV18	TRBJ2-2	-	few
CATSDFGGGARETQYF	TGTGCCACCAGTGATTTCGGCGGGGGGGCCCGGGAGACCCAGTACTTC	16	TRBV24-1	TRBJ2-5	TRBD2	-
CASSVAPNEQYF	TGTGCCAGCAGCGTAGCTCCCAACGAGCAGTACTTC	12	TRBV2	TRBJ2-7	-	-
CASSTGANTGELFF	TGTGCCAGCAGCACAGGGGCGAACACCGGGGAGCTGTTTTTT	14	TRBV9	TRBJ2-2	TRBD1	-
CASRRIQGLNTEAFF	TGTGCCAGCAGACGAATACAGGGTCTGAACACTGAAGCTTTCTTT	15	TRBV28	TRBJ1-1	-	-
CASRATETYEQYF	TGTGCCAGCAGGGCGACAGAAACCTACGAGCAGTACTTC	13	TRBV11-2	TRBJ2-7	-	-
CASSLDRGIGELFF	TGTGCCAGCAGCTTGGACAGGGGGATCGGGGAGCTGTTTTTT	14	TRBV7-3	TRBJ2-2	TRBD1	-
CASRRTSGGVETQYF	TGCGCCAGCCGCAGGACTAGCGGGGGGGTGGAGACCCAGTACTTC	15	TRBV4-3	TRBJ2-5	TRBD2	-
CASRETGIPNEKLFF	TGCGCCAGCAGAGAAACAGGGATACCTAATGAAAAACTGTTTTTT	15	TRBV4-3	TRBJ1-4	-	-
CASSGSSGGPTDTQYF	TGTGCCAGCAGCGGATCTAGCGGGGGCCCAACAGATACGCAGTATTTT	16	TRBV9	TRBJ2-3	TRBD2	-
CSVQGLMNTEAFF	TGCAGCGTGCAGGGCCTCATGAACACTGAAGCTTTCTTT	13	TRBV29-1	TRBJ1-1	-	-
CASSFDQPQHF	TGTGCCAGCAGTTTTGACCAGCCCCAGCATTTT	11	TRBV28	TRBJ1-5	-	-
CASSSFAYNSPLHF	TGTGCCAGCAGTTCCTTTGCCTATAATTCACCCCTCCACTTT	14	TRBV28	TRBJ1-6	-	-
CASSQDTYEQYF	TGTGCCAGCAGCCAAGACACCTACGAGCAGTACTTC	12	TRBV4-2	TRBJ2-7	-	medium-sized
CASISGGSLNEQFF	TGTGCCAGCATCAGCGGGGGGTCATTGAATGAGCAGTTCTTC	14	TRBV28	TRBJ2-1	TRBD2	-
CASSVAGGGPAELYEQYF	TGTGCCAGCAGCGTAGCAGGGGGGGGTCCTGCGGAACTCTACGAGCAGTACTTC	18	TRBV9	TRBJ2-7	-	-
CASTPGQGYTEAFF	TGTGCCAGTACACCGGGACAGGGTTACACTGAAGCTTTCTTT	14	TRBV19	TRBJ1-1	TRBD1	-
CASSEDSHGDYGYTF	TGCGCCAGCAGCGAGGACAGTCATGGAGACTATGGCTACACCTTC	15	TRBV5-1	TRBJ1-2	-	-
CASSYGNGTGGPSYEQYF	TGTGCCAGCAGTTATGGGAACGGGACAGGGGGCCCGTCCTACGAGCAGTACTTC	18	TRBV6-2/TRBV6-3	TRBJ2-7	TRBD1	-
CAINPGQGNTEAFF	TGTGCCATCAACCCGGGACAGGGGAACACTGAAGCTTTCTTT	14	TRBV10-3	TRBJ1-1	TRBD1	-
CASKTGWDSPLHF	TGTGCCAGCAAAACAGGGTGGGACTCACCCCTCCACTTT	13	TRBV6-5	TRBJ1-6	-	-
CASTNYGVNEQFF	TGCGCCAGCACGAACTATGGAGTCAATGAGCAGTTCTTC	13	TRBV10-2	TRBJ2-1	-	-
CASSPAVFVPYEQYF	TGTGCCAGCAGCCCGGCTGTTTTTGTGCCCTACGAGCAGTACTTC	15	TRBV7-8	TRBJ2-7	-	once
CASSLPDTRSGELFF	TGTGCCAGCAGCCTCCCCGACACAAGATCCGGGGAGCTGTTTTTT	15	TRBV11-2	TRBJ2-2	-	medium-sized
CASSIMESSYNEQFF	TGTGCCAGTAGTATCATGGAGAGCTCCTACAATGAGCAGTTCTTC	15	TRBV19	TRBJ2-1	-	-
CASSYTLELREQYF	TGTGCCAGCAGCTACACTCTAGAACTCCGCGAGCAGTACTTC	14	TRBV7-2	TRBJ2-7	-	-
CATSDGTGNGRRSGNTIYF	TGTGCCACCAGTGATGGGACAGGGAACGGTCGCCGCTCTGGAAACACCATATATTTT	19	TRBV24-1	TRBJ1-3	TRBD1	-
CASSFAGEQYF	TGCGCCAGCAGCTTCGCGGGGGAGCAGTACTTC	11	TRBV5-1	TRBJ2-7	-	few
CASSPLGQATSGNTIYF	TGTGCCAGCTCACCACTTGGGCAGGCTACCTCTGGAAACACCATATATTTT	17	TRBV18	TRBJ1-3	-	-
CASSPFQGSYEQYF	TGTGCCAGCAGTCCATTTCAGGGTTCCTACGAGCAGTACTTC	14	TRBV6-2/TRBV6-3	TRBJ2-7	-	once
CASSYLGGGLETQYF	TGTGCCAGCAGTTACCTTGGGGGGGGGCTTGAGACCCAGTACTTC	15	TRBV27	TRBJ2-5	-	-
CASSATPRLDSGNTIYF	TGTGCCAGCAGCGCGACACCCAGACTGGACTCTGGAAACACCATATATTTT	17	TRBV9	TRBJ1-3	-	few
CASSLDDRGAHGYTF	TGTGCCAGCAGCTTGGACGACAGGGGTGCCCATGGCTACACCTTC	15	TRBV7-2	TRBJ1-2	TRBD1	-
CASTHRLQGKNEQFF	TGTGCCAGTACTCATAGATTACAGGGGAAGAATGAGCAGTTCTTC	15	TRBV19	TRBJ2-1	TRBD1	-
CASAGTAGNTIYF	TGTGCCTCAGCAGGGACGGCCGGAAACACCATATATTTT	13	TRBV27	TRBJ1-3	-	-
CASSLRGIGSPLHF	TGTGCCAGCAGCTTGAGGGGAATAGGTTCACCCCTCCACTTT	14	TRBV5-6	TRBJ1-6	-	few
CASSLGDSAFF	TGTGCCAGCAGTTTGGGAGACAGCGCGTTTTTT	11	TRBV12-3/TRBV12-4	TRBJ1-4	-	-
CASSGGTEAFF	TGTGCCAGCTCAGGGGGCACTGAAGCTTTCTTT	11	TRBV18	TRBJ1-1	-	-
CATSDVSGGKRDTQYF	TGTGCCACCAGTGATGTTAGCGGGGGGAAGAGGGATACGCAGTATTTT	16	TRBV24-1	TRBJ2-3	TRBD2	-
CSASYLAGGLGETQYF	TGCAGTGCTAGTTATCTAGCGGGGGGGCTGGGAGAGACCCAGTACTTC	16	TRBV20-1	TRBJ2-5	TRBD2	-
CASTPRQGYTEAFF	TGTGCCAGCACCCCGAGACAGGGGTACACTGAAGCTTTCTTT	14	TRBV27	TRBJ1-1	TRBD1	-
CASSLDRNTEAFF	TGCGCCAGCAGTCTTGACAGGAACACTGAAGCTTTCTTT	13	TRBV5-1	TRBJ1-1	-	-
CASSLGRNTIYF	TGTGCCAGCAGCTTAGGACGGAACACCATATATTTT	12	TRBV7-2	TRBJ1-3	-	-
CATSDWTGGQPQHF	TGTGCCACCAGTGATTGGACAGGAGGACAGCCCCAGCATTTT	14	TRBV24-1	TRBJ1-5	TRBD1	-
CASSIGPGGYQPQHF	TGTGCCAGTAGTATAGGTCCTGGGGGGTATCAGCCCCAGCATTTT	15	TRBV19	TRBJ1-5	-	once
CASSPRQEGSNQPQHF	TGTGCCAGCTCACCACGGCAGGAGGGAAGCAATCAGCCCCAGCATTTT	16	TRBV18	TRBJ1-5	-	-
CASSLTSGEGEQYF	TGTGCCAGCAGTTTGACTAGCGGGGAGGGGGAGCAGTACTTC	14	TRBV27	TRBJ2-7	TRBD2	once
CASSPGQAPWGAFF	TGCGCCAGCAGCCCGGGACAGGCCCCCTGGGGAGCTTTCTTT	14	TRBV4-1	TRBJ1-1	TRBD1	-
CASSFTGEESYTF	TGCGCCAGCAGCTTTACAGGGGAGGAAAGCTACACCTTC	13	TRBV5-1	TRBJ1-2	TRBD1	few
CASSLGPSGSEAFF	TGTGCCAGCAGCTTAGGGCCAAGCGGGTCTGAAGCTTTCTTT	14	TRBV7-3	TRBJ1-1	-	-
CASGEGALPTEAFF	TGTGCCAGCGGAGAGGGGGCGCTTCCCACTGAAGCTTTCTTT	14	TRBV13	TRBJ1-1	TRBD1	-
CASSYLGQGNTEAFF	TGTGCCAGCAGTTACCTGGGACAGGGGAACACTGAAGCTTTCTTT	15	TRBV27	TRBJ1-1	TRBD1	-